This T cell receptor (beta chain) stems from a study of technical replicates of blood from several donors (dated by TCRdb to 2017 to 2019). Library generation was performed with the immunoSEQ multiplex PCR assay. TCRdb provides this immuneACCESS table in a form limited to in-frame rearrangements. Some clones are lacking; in checked studies, under half of them reflect an unresolved V gene, and why the rest are absent is not known. The sample table lists tens of thousands of clones, about 94% of them with a count of one. The ten largest account for over 0.2% of the sample. The CDR3 spans 15 residues, from the cysteine through the phenylalanine. The DNA shown is the 45-base CDR3, in frame from base 1. The germline V gene provides CDR1 MNHEY and CDR2 SVGAGI. V trim: 0 bases; J trim: 4 bases; unmatched bases: 5. On this clone itself: The target of this receptor is not known. No quality values exist for individual bases; no much larger clone is one base distant.

The clonotype originates from a human donor in good health. The chain couples TRBV6-5 to TRBJ1-1, with TRBD1 matching 7 junction bases. The sequenced sample was T cells isolated from PBMCs. The DNA is as follows: TGTGCCAGCAGTTACTCGACATCAGGGGGCACTGAAGCTTTCTTT. It specifies CASSYSTSGGTEAFF.